Below, 23 T cell receptor beta chains from the same sample are listed, as sequenced in a study of T cell changes during pregnancy in multiple sclerosis. The repertoire was sequenced with immunoSEQ multiplex PCR; TCRdb's copy has only in-frame clones and lacks some. The data show around 75,000 clones, around 89% seen once. Sequencing was performed on peripheral blood, taken in the first trimester of pregnancy. The receptors come from a female donor in good health, enrolled as a control in a pregnancy study.

The rearrangement links TRBV27 to TRBJ2-1, with unresolved D. The CDR3 consists of 14 residues. The germline gives CDR1 MNHEY, CDR2 SMNVEV (reference sequence). Between the trimmed V and J ends, which lost 3 bases and 1 base, there was a span of 7 bases. The CDR3 loop is CASSFYQSYNEQFF. As DNA, the CDR3 is TGTGCCAGCAGTTTCTACCAATCCTACAATGAGCAGTTCTTC.

V usage is TRBV5-4 and J usage is TRBJ2-2; TRBD2 aligns across 10 bases. Germline V gene lookup returns CDR1 SGHNT and CDR2 YYREEE (reference sequence). The CDR3 runs 15 residues. The V gene end was trimmed by 4 bases and the J gene end by 1 base; junction bases not matched to a gene: 1. Here the CDR3 reads CASSRTSGNTGELFF. Written as DNA, the CDR3 is TGTGCCAGCAGCCGGACTAGCGGGAACACCGGGGAGCTGTTTTTT. Based on the CDR3 plus reference TRBV5-4 and TRBJ2-2, the full variable domain is ETGVTQSPTHLIKTRGQQVTLRCSSQSGHNTVSWYQQALGQGPQFIFQYYREEENGRGNFPPRFSGLQFPNYSSELNVNALELDDSALYLCASSRTSGNTGELFFGEGSRLTVL.

The V gene is TRBV19, the J gene TRBJ1-1; D is unresolved. Germline values: CDR1 LNHDA, CDR2 SQIVND (reference sequence). The CDR3 is 11 residues long. CDR3 nucleotides: TGTGTCGCCGGCCGAGGGACTGAAGCTTTCTTT. This codes for CVAGRGTEAFF.

The rearrangement joins TRBV18 to TRBJ1-3; 10 bases are shared with TRBD1. Losses at the gene ends were 1 base for V and 0 bases for J; bases not matched to a gene: 6. CDR3 length: 18 amino acids. Germline assignment: CDR1 KGHSH and CDR2 LQKENI. CDR3 bases: TGTGCCAGCTCACCACAGGGACAGGGGTCGAGCTCTGGAAACACCATATATTTT. Amino acid sequence: CASSPQGQGSSSGNTIYF.

The J gene is TRBJ1-4, the V gene TRBV4-3; TRBD1 is a possible D gene (5 bases). Germline V CDR1 and CDR2: LGHNA, YSLEER. Trimming removed 4 bases from V and 4 bases from J, with 19 bases in between. The CDR3 is 17 residues long. CDR3 sequence (DNA): TGCGCCAGCAGCCCCGGAACCACCCGGAGGGGTAATGAAAAACTGTTTTTT. Translation gives CASSPGTTRRGNEKLFF.

V gene TRBV2 combines with J gene TRBJ2-2; possible D gene TRBD2, 6 bases. The V and J ends lost 11 bases and 2 bases respectively, with 15 bases between them. The CDR3 extends over 14 amino acids. The germline gives CDR1 SNHLY, CDR2 FYNNEI. The CDR3 sequence: CAGGTPPNTGELFF. The CDR3 DNA is TGTGCCGGCGGGACCCCACCAAACACCGGGGAGCTGTTTTTT.

V is TRBV28 and J is TRBJ1-2; D is ambiguous. Trimming removed 4 bases from V and 7 bases from J, with 10 bases in between. The CDR3 sequence is 12 residues long. CDR1 MDHEN and CDR2 SYDVKM come from the germline V gene. The CDR3 loop is CASSSRISGYTF. The CDR3 nucleotides read TGTGCCAGCAGTTCGAGGATTTCTGGCTACACCTTC.

V gene TRBV6-1 combines with J gene TRBJ1-4, with 12 bases fitting TRBD1. The germline gives CDR1 MNHNS, CDR2 SASEGT. The CDR3 covers 15 residues. V lost 7 bases and J lost 4; bases outside the gene matches: 4. The CDR3 spells CASTGTGGLNEKLFF. CDR3 bases: TGTGCCAGCACCGGGACAGGGGGCCTTAATGAAAAACTGTTTTTT.

CDR3 in DNA: TGTGCCAGCAGCCAGGGGACAAATTTCGGAAACACCATATATTTT. Encoded protein: CASSQGTNFGNTIYF. This chain connects TRBV14 to TRBJ1-3; D perhaps matches TRBD1 (6 bases). The CDR3 covers 15 residues. Per germline, CDR1 SGHDN and CDR2 FVKESK. V shed 3 bases and J shed 4 bases, with 13 bases lying between them. Full variable domain (outside the CDR3, taken from reference TRBV14 and TRBJ1-3): EAGVTQFPSHSVIEKGQTVTLRCDPISGHDNLYWYRRVMGKEIKFLLHFVKESKQDESGMPNNRFLAERTGGTYSTLKVQPAELEDSGVYFCASSQGTNFGNTIYFGEGSWLTVV.

The chain combines TRBV5-1 with TRBJ1-4, with D unresolved. Per germline, CDR1 SGHRS and CDR2 YFSETQ. The CDR3 has 12 amino acids. Trimming removed 4 bases at V and 5 bases at J, with 6 bases between. CDR3 sequence (DNA): TGCGCCAGCAGCCCAGAAAATGAAAAACTGTTTTTT. Translating gives CASSPENEKLFF. Full variable domain (rest looked up from reference TRBV5-1 and TRBJ1-4): KAGVTQTPRYLIKTRGQQVTLSCSPISGHRSVSWYQQTPGQGLQFLFEYFSETQRNKGNFPGRFSGRQFSNSRSEMNVSTLELGDSALYLCASSPENEKLFFGSGTQLSVL.

This sequence joins TRBV7-9 and TRBJ1-3; perhaps TRBD1 as D (6 bases). The length of the CDR3 is 17 residues. CDR1 and CDR2 from the germline V gene are SEHNR and FQNEAQ (reference sequence). Deletions cut 5 bases from V and 0 bases from J, with 17 bases between. The CDR3 DNA reads as TGTGCCAGCAGCAGAGGTGGGACACCCAACTCTGGAAACACCATATATTTT. This sequence encodes CASSRGGTPNSGNTIYF.

This sequence joins TRBV27 and TRBJ2-1; D possibly corresponds to TRBD2 (5 bases). Trimming stripped 5 bases from V and 0 bases from J, with 8 bases between. In germline, CDR1 is MNHEY, CDR2 SMNVEV (reference sequence). The CDR3 loop spans 14 amino acids. CDR3 residues: CASSARDSYNEQFF. CDR3 bases: TGTGCCAGCAGTGCCCGGGACTCCTACAATGAGCAGTTCTTC.

The chain uses TRBV15 and TRBJ2-1; a weak D match, TRBD2 (6 bases). V was trimmed by 1 base and J by 5 bases, leaving 15 bases between them. Germline values: CDR1 LNHNV, CDR2 YYDKDF (reference sequence). The CDR3 runs 16 residues. CDR3 coding DNA: TGTGCCACCAGCAGAGCGGGCGGGAACGTGAACAATGAGCAGTTCTTC. The encoded protein is CATSRAGGNVNNEQFF.

V is TRBV7-9 and J is TRBJ1-2, with D possibly being TRBD1 (6 bases). The CDR3 runs 16 residues. Looked up from germline, CDR1 is SEHNR and CDR2 is FQNEAQ (reference sequence). Trimming stripped 4 bases from V and 8 bases from J, with 23 bases between. CDR3 loop: CASSSDPQGGTEGYTF. The CDR3 DNA reads as TGTGCCAGCAGCTCCGACCCACAGGGTGGGACGGAGGGCTACACCTTC.

This clone was observed a single time. The CDR3 coding sequence is TGCGCCAGCAGCCGCGACTACCCTTACAGGGTTAATCAGCCCCAGCATTTT. Amino acid sequence: CASSRDYPYRVNQPQHF. V gene TRBV4-3 combines with J gene TRBJ1-5, with D possibly matching TRBD1 (6 bases). With 4 bases removed from V and 4 bases from J, the gap between germline ends came to 20 bases. The germline V gene encodes CDR1 LGHNA and CDR2 YSLEER. This CDR3 is built from 17 residues.

V is TRBV28 and J is TRBJ2-7, with D possibly being TRBD1 (5 bases). CDR1 and CDR2 (germline): MDHEN, SYDVKM. V was pared by 7 bases and J by 5 bases, with 15 bases between. The CDR3 has 13 residues. The CDR3: CASTTGRIHEQYF. As DNA, the CDR3 is TGTGCCAGCACCACAGGCCGGATCCACGAGCAGTACTTC.

This rearrangement joins TRBV28 to TRBJ2-7, with 7 bases fitting TRBD2. This CDR3 is 15 amino acids long. Trimming cost V 4 bases and J 5 bases; bases outside gene matches: 11. Germline-derived CDR1 and CDR2 are MDHEN and SYDVKM. The CDR3 protein is CASSSPAAGEDEQYF. DNA for the CDR3: TGTGCCAGCAGTTCCCCCGCGGCGGGAGAGGACGAGCAGTACTTC.

This clone was observed once. The chain joins TRBV2 to TRBJ2-1; 9 bases fit TRBD1. The germline V gene has CDR1 SNHLY and CDR2 FYNNEI. CDR3 length equals 21 residues. With V trimmed by 3 bases and J by 0 bases, 18 bases remained unmatched. CDR3 region: CASSEFSGTGPFWSSYNEQFF. The CDR3 nucleotides are TGTGCCAGCAGTGAGTTTTCCGGGACAGGGCCTTTCTGGAGCTCCTACAATGAGCAGTTCTTC.

The chain uses TRBV5-4 and TRBJ2-7; tentatively, D is TRBD1 (6 bases). Trimming took off 7 bases at V and 2 bases at J, with 16 bases between the two ends. The CDR3 extends over 14 amino acids. Germline values: CDR1 SGHNT, CDR2 YYREEE (reference sequence). In DNA, the CDR3 is TGTGCCAGCGCATGGGGGACATCTACCTACGAGCAGTACTTC. Its translation: CASAWGTSTYEQYF.

The rearrangement joins TRBV15 to TRBJ1-2; TRBD1 aligns across 8 bases. Germline assignment: CDR1 LNHNV and CDR2 YYDKDF (reference sequence). Trimming took 5 bases from V and 7 from J; bases not matched to a gene: 6. The CDR3 sequence is 13 residues long. CDR3 in amino acids: CATSRGQAVGYTF. The CDR3 DNA follows: TGTGCCACCAGCCGGGGACAGGCGGTTGGCTACACCTTC.

This chain connects TRBV19 to TRBJ2-6; D remains ambiguous. Germline assignment: CDR1 LNHDA and CDR2 SQIVND (reference sequence). This CDR3 has 16 residues. Trimming pared 1 base from V and 0 bases from J, leaving 7 bases between. The CDR3 sequence is CASSIGAASGANVLTF. The CDR3 DNA sequence: TGTGCCAGTAGTATAGGGGCCGCCTCTGGGGCCAACGTCCTGACTTTC.

The chain is built from TRBV30 and TRBJ2-3, with 8 bases matching TRBD2. This CDR3 is built from 13 residues. V shed 4 bases and J 6 bases; nucleotides not matched to a gene: 6. CDR1 GTSNPN and CDR2 SVGIG come from the germline V gene (reference sequence). The CDR3 DNA is TGTGCCTGGAAAAGCGGGAGTTGGGATACGCAGTATTTT. Translated: CAWKSGSWDTQYF.

The chain uses TRBV11-2 and TRBJ1-6, with TRBD1 identical over 8 bases. V dropped 4 bases and J dropped 12; count of bases not matched to a gene: 5. This CDR3 has 13 residues. CDR1 SGHAT and CDR2 FQNNGV come from the germline V gene. In DNA, the CDR3 is TGTGCCAGCAGCTCGGACAGGGTGGAACCCCTCCACTTT. Encoded protein: CASSSDRVEPLHF.